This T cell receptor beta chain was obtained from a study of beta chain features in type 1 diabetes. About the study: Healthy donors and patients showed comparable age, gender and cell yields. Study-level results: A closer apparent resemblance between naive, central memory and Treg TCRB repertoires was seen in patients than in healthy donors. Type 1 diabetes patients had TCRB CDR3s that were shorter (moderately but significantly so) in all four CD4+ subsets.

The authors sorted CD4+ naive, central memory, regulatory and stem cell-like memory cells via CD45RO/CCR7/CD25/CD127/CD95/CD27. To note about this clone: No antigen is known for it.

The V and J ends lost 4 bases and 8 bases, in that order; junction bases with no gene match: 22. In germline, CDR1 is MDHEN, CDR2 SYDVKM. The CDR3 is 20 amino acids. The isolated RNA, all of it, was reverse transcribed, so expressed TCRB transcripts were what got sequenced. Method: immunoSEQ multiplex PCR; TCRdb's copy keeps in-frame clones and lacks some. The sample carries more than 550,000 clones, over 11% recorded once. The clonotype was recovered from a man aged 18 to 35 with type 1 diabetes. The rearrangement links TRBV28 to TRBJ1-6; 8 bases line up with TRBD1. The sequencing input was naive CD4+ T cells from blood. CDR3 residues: CASSSFNVRTGSDWDSPLHF. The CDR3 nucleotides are TGTGCCAGCAGTTCTTTCAATGTCAGGACAGGGTCAGATTGGGATTCACCCCTCCACTTT.